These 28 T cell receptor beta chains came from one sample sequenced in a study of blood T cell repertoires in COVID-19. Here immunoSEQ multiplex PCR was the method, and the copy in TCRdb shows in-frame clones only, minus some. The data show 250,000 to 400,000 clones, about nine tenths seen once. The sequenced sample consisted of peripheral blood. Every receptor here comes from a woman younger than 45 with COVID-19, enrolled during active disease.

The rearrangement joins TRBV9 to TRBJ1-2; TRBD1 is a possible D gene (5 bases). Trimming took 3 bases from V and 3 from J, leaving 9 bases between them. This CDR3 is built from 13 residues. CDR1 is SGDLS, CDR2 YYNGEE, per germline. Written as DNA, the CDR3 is TGTGCCAGCAGCGACGGGGGGGACTATGGCTACACCTTC. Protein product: CASSDGGDYGYTF. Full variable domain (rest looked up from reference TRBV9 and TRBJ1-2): DSGVTQTPKHLITATGQRVTLRCSPRSGDLSVYWYQQSLDQGLQFLIQYYNGEERAKGNILERFSAQQFPDLHSELNLSSLELGDSALYFCASSDGGDYGYTFGSGTRLTVV.

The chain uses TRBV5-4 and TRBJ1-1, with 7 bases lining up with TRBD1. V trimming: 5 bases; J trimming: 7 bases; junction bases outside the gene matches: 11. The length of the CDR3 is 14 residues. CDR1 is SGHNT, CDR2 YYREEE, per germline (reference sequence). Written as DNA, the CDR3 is TGTGCCAGCAGTTATGATACAGGGGTGGATGAAGCTTTCTTT. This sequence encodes CASSYDTGVDEAFF. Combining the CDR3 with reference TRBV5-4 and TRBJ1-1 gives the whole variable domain ETGVTQSPTHLIKTRGQQVTLRCSSQSGHNTVSWYQQALGQGPQFIFQYYREEENGRGNFPPRFSGLQFPNYSSELNVNALELDDSALYLCASSYDTGVDEAFFGQGTRLTVV.

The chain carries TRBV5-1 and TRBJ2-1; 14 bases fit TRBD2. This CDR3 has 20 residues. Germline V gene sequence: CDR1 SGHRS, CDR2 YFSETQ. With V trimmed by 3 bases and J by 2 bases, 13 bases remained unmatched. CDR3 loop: CASSSATGLAGVTAYNEQFF. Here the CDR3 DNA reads TGCGCCAGCAGCTCAGCAACGGGACTAGCGGGAGTTACGGCCTACAATGAGCAGTTCTTC.

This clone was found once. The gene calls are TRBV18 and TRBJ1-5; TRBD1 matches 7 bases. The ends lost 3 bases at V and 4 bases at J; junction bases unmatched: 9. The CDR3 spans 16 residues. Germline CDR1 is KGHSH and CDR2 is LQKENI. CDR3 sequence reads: CASSPSGQAGNQPQHF. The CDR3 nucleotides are TGTGCCAGCTCACCGTCCGGACAGGCGGGGAATCAGCCCCAGCATTTT.

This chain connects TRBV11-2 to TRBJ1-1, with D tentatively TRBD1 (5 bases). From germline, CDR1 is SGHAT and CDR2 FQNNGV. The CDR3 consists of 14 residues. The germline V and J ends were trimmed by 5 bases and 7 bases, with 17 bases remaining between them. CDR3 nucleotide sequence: TGTGCCAGCAGCGCAATACTCACAGGAATTGAAGCTTTCTTT. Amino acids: CASSAILTGIEAFF.

As DNA, the CDR3 is TGTGCCAGCAGCCAACCCCAGTTACAGGGAACCAACTATGGCTACACCTTC. Its protein product is CASSQPQLQGTNYGYTF. The chain carries TRBV28 and TRBJ1-2, with D possibly matching TRBD1 (6 bases). Germline CDR1 reads MDHEN; CDR2 reads SYDVKM. Trimming removed 6 bases from V and 2 bases from J, with 22 bases in between. The CDR3 consists of 17 residues.

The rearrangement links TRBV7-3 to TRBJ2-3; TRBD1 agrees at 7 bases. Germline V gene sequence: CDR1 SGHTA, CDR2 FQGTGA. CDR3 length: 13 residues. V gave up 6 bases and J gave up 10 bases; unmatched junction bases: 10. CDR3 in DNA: TGTGCCAGCAGATTTACAGGGGCAAGCGCGCAGTATTTT. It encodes CASRFTGASAQYF.

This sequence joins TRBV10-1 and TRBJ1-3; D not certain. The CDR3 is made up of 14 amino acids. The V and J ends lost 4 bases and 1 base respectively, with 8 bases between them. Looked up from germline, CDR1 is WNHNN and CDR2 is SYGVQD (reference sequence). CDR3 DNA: TGCGCCAGCAGTGCGGCGGCGTCTGGAAACACCATATATTTT. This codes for CASSAAASGNTIYF.

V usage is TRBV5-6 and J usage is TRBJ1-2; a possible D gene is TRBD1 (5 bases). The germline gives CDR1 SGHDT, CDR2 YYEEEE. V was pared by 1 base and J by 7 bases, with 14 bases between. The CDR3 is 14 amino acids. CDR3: CASSLYPGDGGYTF. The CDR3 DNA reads TGTGCCAGCAGCTTGTATCCGGGGGACGGTGGCTACACCTTC.

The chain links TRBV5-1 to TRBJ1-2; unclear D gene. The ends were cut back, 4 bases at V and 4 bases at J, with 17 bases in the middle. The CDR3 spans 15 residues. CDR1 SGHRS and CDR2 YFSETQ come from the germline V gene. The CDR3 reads CASSARGDGIYGYTF. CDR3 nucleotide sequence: TGCGCCAGCAGCGCGCGCGGAGACGGTATCTATGGCTACACCTTC.

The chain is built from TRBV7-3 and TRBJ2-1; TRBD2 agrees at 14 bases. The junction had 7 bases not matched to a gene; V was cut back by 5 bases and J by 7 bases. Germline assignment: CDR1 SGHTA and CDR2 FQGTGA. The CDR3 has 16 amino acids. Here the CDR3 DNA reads TGTGCCAGCAGCCAGACTAGCGGGAGGGCGAGAAATGAGCAGTTCTTC. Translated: CASSQTSGRARNEQFF.

CDR3: CASSLTGMNTEAFF. DNA of the CDR3: TGTGCCAGCAGCCTGACAGGGATGAACACTGAAGCTTTCTTT. The chain combines TRBV2 with TRBJ1-1; 7 positions match TRBD1. V shed 6 bases, J shed 0 bases, and the junction held 4 bases outside the gene matches. CDR3 size: 14 residues. Germline CDR1 and CDR2: SNHLY and FYNNEI.

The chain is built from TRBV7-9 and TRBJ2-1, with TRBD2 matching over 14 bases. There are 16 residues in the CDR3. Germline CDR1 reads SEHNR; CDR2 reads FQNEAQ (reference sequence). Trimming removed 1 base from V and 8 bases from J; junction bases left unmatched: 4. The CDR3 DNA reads TGTGCCAGCAGCTTAGATAAGGGACTAGCGGGAGATGAGCAGTTCTTC. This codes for CASSLDKGLAGDEQFF.

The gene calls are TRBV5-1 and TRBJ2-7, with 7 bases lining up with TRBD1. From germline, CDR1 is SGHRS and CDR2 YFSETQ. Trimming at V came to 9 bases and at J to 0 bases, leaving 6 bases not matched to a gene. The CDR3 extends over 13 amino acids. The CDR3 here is CATRQGVSYEQYF. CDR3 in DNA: TGCGCCACGAGACAGGGCGTCTCCTACGAGCAGTACTTC.

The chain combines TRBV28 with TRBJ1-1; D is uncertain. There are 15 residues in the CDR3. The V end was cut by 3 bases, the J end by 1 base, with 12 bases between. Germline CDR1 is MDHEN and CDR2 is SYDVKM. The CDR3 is CASSFRKQTNTEAFF. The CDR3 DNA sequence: TGTGCCAGCAGTTTTAGGAAACAGACGAACACTGAAGCTTTCTTT.

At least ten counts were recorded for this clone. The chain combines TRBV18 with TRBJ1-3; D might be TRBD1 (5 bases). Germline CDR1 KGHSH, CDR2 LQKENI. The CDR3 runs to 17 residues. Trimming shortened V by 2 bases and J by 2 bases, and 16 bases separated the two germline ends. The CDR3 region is CASSPDTLGGTGNTIYF. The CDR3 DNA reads TGTGCCAGCTCACCAGACACCCTCGGGGGAACTGGAAACACCATATATTTT.

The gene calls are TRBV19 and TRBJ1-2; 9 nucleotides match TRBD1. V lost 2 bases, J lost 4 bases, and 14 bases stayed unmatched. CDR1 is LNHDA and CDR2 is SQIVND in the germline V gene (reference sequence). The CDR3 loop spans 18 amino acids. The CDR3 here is CASSITRDREIEGYGYTF. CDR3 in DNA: TGTGCCAGTAGTATAACCCGGGACAGGGAAATCGAAGGCTATGGCTACACCTTC.

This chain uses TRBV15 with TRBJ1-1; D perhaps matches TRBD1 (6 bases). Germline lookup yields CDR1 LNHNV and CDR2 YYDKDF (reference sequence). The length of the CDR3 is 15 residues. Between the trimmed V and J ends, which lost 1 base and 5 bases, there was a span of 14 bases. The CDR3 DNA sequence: TGTGCCACCAGCAGAGCGGAAACAGGGTCAACTGAAGCTTTCTTT. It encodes CATSRAETGSTEAFF.

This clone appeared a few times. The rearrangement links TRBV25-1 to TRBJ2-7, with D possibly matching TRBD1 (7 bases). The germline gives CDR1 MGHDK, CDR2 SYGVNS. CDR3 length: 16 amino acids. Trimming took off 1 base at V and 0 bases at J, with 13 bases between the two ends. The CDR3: CASSEWAGQTSYEQYF. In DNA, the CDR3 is TGTGCCAGCAGTGAATGGGCGGGACAGACCTCCTACGAGCAGTACTTC.

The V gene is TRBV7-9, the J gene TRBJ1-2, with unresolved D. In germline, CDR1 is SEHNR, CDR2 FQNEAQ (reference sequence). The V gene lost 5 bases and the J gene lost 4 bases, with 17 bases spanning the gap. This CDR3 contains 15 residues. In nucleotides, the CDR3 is TGTGCCAGCAGCCCTCCCAAACCGGAGGTCTATGGCTACACCTTC. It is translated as CASSPPKPEVYGYTF.

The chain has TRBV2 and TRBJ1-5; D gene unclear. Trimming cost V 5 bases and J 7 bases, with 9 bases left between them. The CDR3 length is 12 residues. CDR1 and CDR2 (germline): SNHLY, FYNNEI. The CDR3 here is CASSLARQPQHF. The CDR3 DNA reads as TGTGCCAGCAGTCTCGCCCGGCAGCCCCAGCATTTT.

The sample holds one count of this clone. For the CDR3, the DNA is TGTGCCAGTAGTACCCAGGGACTTCAAGAGACCCAGTACTTC. This gives the protein CASSTQGLQETQYF. The chain uses TRBV19 and TRBJ2-5; tentatively, D is TRBD2 (6 bases). Germline CDR1 LNHDA, CDR2 SQIVND (reference sequence). There are 14 residues in the CDR3. V was clipped by 4 bases and J by 2 bases, with 11 bases between them.

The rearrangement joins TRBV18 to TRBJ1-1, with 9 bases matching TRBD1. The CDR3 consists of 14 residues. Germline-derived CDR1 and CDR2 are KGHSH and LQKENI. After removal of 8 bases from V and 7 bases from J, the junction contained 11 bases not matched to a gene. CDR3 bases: TGTGCCAGCCGGACCGGGACAGGGAATCTTGAAGCTTTCTTT. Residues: CASRTGTGNLEAFF.

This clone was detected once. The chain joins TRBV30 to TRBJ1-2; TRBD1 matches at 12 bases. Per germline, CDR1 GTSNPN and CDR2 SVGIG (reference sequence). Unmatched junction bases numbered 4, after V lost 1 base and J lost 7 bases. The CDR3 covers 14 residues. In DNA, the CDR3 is TGTGCCTGGAGTGGAGGGACAGGGGGCGCTGGCTACACCTTC. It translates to CAWSGGTGGAGYTF.

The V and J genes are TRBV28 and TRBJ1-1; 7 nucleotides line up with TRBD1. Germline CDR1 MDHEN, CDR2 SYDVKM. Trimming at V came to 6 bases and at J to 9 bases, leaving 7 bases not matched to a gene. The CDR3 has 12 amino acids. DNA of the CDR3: TGTGCCAGCAGGCCCGACAGGGCCCAAGCTTTCTTT. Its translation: CASRPDRAQAFF.

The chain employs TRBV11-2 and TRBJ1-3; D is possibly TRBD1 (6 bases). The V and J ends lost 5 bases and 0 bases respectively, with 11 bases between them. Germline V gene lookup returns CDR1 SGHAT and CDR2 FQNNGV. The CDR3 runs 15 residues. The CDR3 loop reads CASSASDSSGNTIYF. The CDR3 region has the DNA TGTGCCAGCAGCGCTTCGGACAGCTCTGGAAACACCATATATTTT.

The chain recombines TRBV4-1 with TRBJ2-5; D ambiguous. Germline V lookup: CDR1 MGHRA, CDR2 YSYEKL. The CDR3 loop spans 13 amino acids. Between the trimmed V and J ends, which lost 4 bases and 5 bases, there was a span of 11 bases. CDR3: CASSRLTSETQYF. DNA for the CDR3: TGCGCCAGCAGCCGACTTACCTCGGAGACCCAGTACTTC.

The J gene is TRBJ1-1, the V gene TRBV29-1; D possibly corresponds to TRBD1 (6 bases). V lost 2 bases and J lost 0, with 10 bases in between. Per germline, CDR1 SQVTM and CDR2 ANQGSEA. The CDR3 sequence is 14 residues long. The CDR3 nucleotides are TGCAGCGTTGAACAGGGGAGTATGAACACTGAAGCTTTCTTT. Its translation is CSVEQGSMNTEAFF.